This is a list of T cell receptor beta chains from one sample in a study of blood T cell repertoires in COVID-19. Assay used: immunoSEQ multiplex PCR; TCRdb lists only in-frame clones, some missing. This table holds around 300,000 clones, around nine tenths found once. Sequenced material: PBMCs or T cells enriched from blood (not recorded which). Receptors were obtained from a man in his thirties or forties who had recovered from COVID-19. The CDR3 runs from the conserved cysteine through the conserved F or W. The D gene is left open where the match is weak. Clone size is stated in some rows and not others, as once, few, many or a class when expanded.

j_gene | d_gene | v_gene | abundance | CDR3aa | CDR3nt
TRBJ1-5 | TRBD1 | TRBV6-5 | - | CASSPRTGINQPQHF | TGTGCCAGCAGTCCGCGGACAGGGATAAATCAGCCCCAGCATTTT
TRBJ1-6 | - | TRBV19 | few | CASSRQALISPLHF | TGTGCCAGTTCACGACAGGCCTTGATTTCACCCCTCCACTTT
TRBJ1-2 | TRBD1 | TRBV5-1 | - | CASSERPGDSALPNYGYTF | TGCGCCAGCAGCGAAAGGCCCGGGGACAGCGCACTACCTAACTATGGCTACACCTTC
TRBJ2-3 | TRBD2 | TRBV28 | - | CASSSGGEADTQYF | TGTGCCAGCAGTTCTGGGGGGGAGGCAGATACGCAGTATTTT
TRBJ2-3 | - | TRBV7-9 | once | CASSLYAGTDTQYF | TGTGCCAGCAGCTTATATGCGGGAACAGATACGCAGTATTTT
TRBJ2-5 | TRBD2 | TRBV5-4 | - | CASSLEASGGKTQYF | TGTGCCAGCAGCTTGGAGGCTAGCGGGGGTAAGACCCAGTACTTC
TRBJ2-2 | - | TRBV2 | - | CARTQGGKTGELFF | TGTGCCAGGACCCAGGGAGGAAAAACCGGGGAGCTGTTTTTT
TRBJ1-1 | - | TRBV9 | - | CASGGQRYTEAFF | TGTGCCAGCGGAGGGCAACGGTATACTGAAGCTTTCTTT
TRBJ2-3 | TRBD2 | TRBV28 | - | CASRPRRGGRAVDTQYF | TGTGCCAGCAGGCCGAGGCGGGGGGGCCGAGCGGTTGATACGCAGTATTTT
TRBJ1-2 | TRBD1 | TRBV7-9 | - | CASSEGQGSYGYTF | TGTGCCAGCAGCGAGGGACAGGGATCCTATGGCTACACCTTC
TRBJ2-6 | - | TRBV29-1 | - | CSVRQSGANVLTF | TGCAGCGTTAGACAGTCTGGGGCCAACGTCCTGACTTTC
TRBJ2-7 | TRBD2 | TRBV30 | - | CAWSLGGGFSYEQYF | TGTGCCTGGAGTCTGGGCGGGGGGTTCTCCTACGAGCAGTACTTC
TRBJ2-3 | TRBD2 | TRBV5-5 | - | CASSPSGLYTDTQYF | TGTGCCAGCAGCCCTAGCGGCCTCTACACAGATACGCAGTATTTT
TRBJ2-2 | - | TRBV5-1 | - | CASRRGQSANTGELFF | TGCGCCAGCAGGCGGGGCCAAAGCGCGAACACCGGGGAGCTGTTTTTT
TRBJ1-1 | - | TRBV6-5 | - | CASSYASPGNTEAFF | TGTGCCAGCAGTTACGCCTCTCCGGGTAACACTGAAGCTTTCTTT
TRBJ1-2 | - | TRBV18 | - | CASSPPARNGYTF | TGTGCCAGCTCACCACCCGCTAGGAATGGCTACACCTTC
TRBJ2-3 | - | TRBV10-3 | - | CAISADGSGPDTQYF | TGTGCCATCAGCGCGGACGGAAGCGGGCCAGATACGCAGTATTTT
TRBJ2-7 | - | TRBV4-1 | - | CASSQDTPRGTYEQYF | TGCGCCAGCAGCCAAGACACACCGAGAGGGACCTACGAGCAGTACTTC
TRBJ2-3 | TRBD2 | TRBV24-1 | - | CATSDLYGGAYTQYF | TGTGCCACCAGTGATTTGTACGGGGGGGCTTATACGCAGTATTTT
TRBJ1-2 | TRBD1 | TRBV5-4 | once | CASSLSDRGGGYTF | TGTGCCAGCAGCTTGTCCGACAGGGGAGGTGGCTACACCTTC
TRBJ1-2 | - | TRBV10-3 | - | CATLQGVVEYGYTF | TGTGCCACCCTACAGGGAGTAGTGGAATATGGCTACACCTTC
TRBJ1-1 | - | TRBV13 | - | CASSTNRVRTEAFF | TGTGCCAGCAGCACGAACAGGGTACGCACTGAAGCTTTCTTT